Each of the 9 T cell receptor beta chains below was sequenced from the same sample in a study of blood T cell repertoires in COVID-19. The table came from immunoSEQ multiplex PCR; TCRdb's copy has only in-frame clones and leaves some out. The sample includes roughly 250,000 clones, 70% to 90% of them seen just once. The sequenced sample consisted of PBMCs or T cells enriched from blood (not recorded which). The receptor source for this set is a woman aged 50 to 60 who had recovered from COVID-19.

The chain couples TRBV10-3 to TRBJ1-3; D is possibly TRBD1 (5 bases). Germline V gene sequence: CDR1 ENHRY, CDR2 SYGVKD. The CDR3 spans 14 residues. V lost 3 bases and J 3 bases, leaving 9 bases between the germline ends. DNA of the CDR3: TGTGCCATCAGTGATTCGGGGGGTGGAAACACCATATATTTT. Translated, it gives CAISDSGGGNTIYF.

This chain joins TRBV7-9 and TRBJ1-5; 8 bases map to TRBD1. Per the germline V gene, CDR1 is SEHNR and CDR2 is FQNEAQ (reference sequence). J gave up 6 bases and V 5 bases, and 12 bases lay outside the gene matches. The CDR3 sequence is 16 residues long. CDR3 residues: CASSDESRGPGQPQHF. The CDR3, as DNA: TGTGCCAGCAGCGACGAATCCAGGGGGCCAGGTCAGCCCCAGCATTTT.

The genes are TRBV18 and TRBJ2-1; weak D call: TRBD2 (6 bases). The germline V gene has CDR1 KGHSH and CDR2 LQKENI. V was clipped by 6 bases and J by 7 bases, with 13 bases between them. The CDR3 runs 13 residues. CDR3 nucleotide sequence: TGTGCCAGCTCTCTCGAACGGGAGAATGAGCAGTTCTTC. It is translated as CASSLERENEQFF.

V gene TRBV2 combines with J gene TRBJ1-4; 7 bases are shared with TRBD1. Trimming at V came to 6 bases and at J to 3 bases, leaving 4 bases not matched to a gene. This CDR3 spans 14 amino acids. Germline CDR1 and CDR2: SNHLY and FYNNEI. The CDR3 region has the DNA TGTGCCAGCAGGTGGACAGGTTCTAATGAAAAACTGTTTTTT. Translated, it gives CASRWTGSNEKLFF.

The chain links TRBV5-5 to TRBJ1-1; possibly TRBD1 for D (6 bases). This CDR3 comprises 14 residues. Germline CDR1 SGHKS, CDR2 YYEKEE (reference sequence). V was shortened by 4 bases and J by 2 bases, with 12 bases between the two germline ends. The DNA for the CDR3 is TGTGCCAGCAGCCGACAGGTTTTAAACACTGAAGCTTTCTTT. Protein product: CASSRQVLNTEAFF.

The gene calls are TRBV12-5 and TRBJ1-1; TRBD1 is a possible D gene (5 bases). The germline V gene encodes CDR1 LGHNT and CDR2 FRNRAP. The CDR3 runs 16 residues. The V end was cut by 0 bases, the J end by 2 bases, with 13 bases between. The CDR3 DNA is TGTGCTAGTGGTTTGGTACTCCGAGACAGAAACACTGAAGCTTTCTTT. Its protein is CASGLVLRDRNTEAFF.

This chain uses TRBV11-2 with TRBJ2-7; D gene uncertain. The germline V and J ends were trimmed by 0 bases and 4 bases, with 10 bases remaining between them. Germline assignment: CDR1 SGHAT and CDR2 FQNNGV. The CDR3 has 14 residues. This CDR3 reads CASSLESPSYEQYF. The CDR3 DNA sequence: TGTGCCAGCAGCTTAGAGTCGCCGAGTTACGAGCAGTACTTC.

The chain uses TRBV4-2 and TRBJ2-7; the match to TRBD1 covers 8 bases. J lost 2 bases, V lost 3 bases, and 3 bases had no gene match. Germline values: CDR1 LGHNA, CDR2 YNFKEQ. The CDR3 loop spans 14 amino acids. The CDR3 nucleotides read TGTGCCAGCAGCCACGGACAGGGTCCCTACGAGCAGTACTTC. It specifies CASSHGQGPYEQYF.

The V and J genes are TRBV28 and TRBJ1-3, with D unresolved. The CDR3 has 14 residues. Per germline, CDR1 MDHEN and CDR2 SYDVKM. V lost 7 bases, J lost 2 bases, and 12 bases lay in between. This CDR3 is CASTWASAGNTIYF. CDR3 coding DNA: TGTGCCAGCACCTGGGCTTCGGCTGGAAACACCATATATTTT.